This T cell receptor beta chain stems from a study of cytomegalovirus exposure and HLA in healthy donors. Study background: The approximately 120 validation repertoires were reported in a later analysis to have been generated on the same platform as the roughly 630 first-cohort repertoires. Study-wide findings and caveats: According to a later analysis, TCR clusters from the first cohort tended to co-occur in the 120 or so validation repertoires. It was confirmed in vitro that a few of the CMV-associated chains were specific for CMV antigens.

Only in-frame clones appear in the TCRdb table, and some are missing; sequencing was by immunoSEQ multiplex PCR. The sample shows approximately 160,000 clones, 95% to 96% of them seen only once. The CDR3 totals 14 residues. Germline-derived CDR1 and CDR2 are MNHEY and SVGAGI. Germline trimming cut 5 bases from V and 4 bases from J; bases unmatched to any gene: 3. A remark on this clone: Antigen specificity is unknown.

The donors were members of the approximately 120-subject validation cohort (separate from the approximately 670-subject first cohort). The rearrangement links TRBV6-5 to TRBJ2-7; 12 nucleotides line up with TRBD2. The source is a woman between 18 and 29 years old in good health and CMV-seronegative. The sequenced sample consisted of PBMCs. The CDR3 DNA follows: TGTGCCAGCAGTAGGACTAGCGGGGCTTACGAGCAGTACTTC. Its translation: CASSRTSGAYEQYF.